A single sample is the source of the 24 T cell receptor beta chains below, sequenced in a study of blood T cell repertoires in COVID-19. Method: immunoSEQ multiplex PCR; TCRdb's copy keeps in-frame clones and lacks some. The profile shows approximately 300,000 clones, 90% of them singletons. Sequenced material: peripheral blood. The receptors were sampled from a woman between 40 and 55 years old with COVID-19, enrolled during active disease.

This clone was recorded a few times. The chain employs TRBV27 and TRBJ1-6; 10 nucleotides align to TRBD1. V was pared by 5 bases and J by 8 bases, with 6 bases of the junction left unmatched. The CDR3 runs to 15 residues. The germline V gene has CDR1 MNHEY and CDR2 SMNVEV (reference sequence). The CDR3 nucleotides read TGTGCCAGCAGTCCAAGGACAGGGGGAGATTCACCCCTCCACTTT. Its protein is CASSPRTGGDSPLHF.

This sequence joins TRBV9 and TRBJ2-7; D may be TRBD2 (7 bases). The V end lost 2 bases, the J end lost 2 bases, and 14 bases lay between the germline ends. The germline CDR1 and CDR2 sequences are SGDLS and YYNGEE. There are 15 residues in the CDR3. The CDR3 DNA sequence: TGTGCCAGCAGCGTTCACGGGGGGCCCACCTACGAGCAGTACTTC. Amino acids: CASSVHGGPTYEQYF.

The CDR3, as DNA: TGTGCCAGCAGCTTGCAGGGACATGGAAACACCATATATTTT. This encodes CASSLQGHGNTIYF. The chain combines TRBV5-6 with TRBJ1-3; perhaps TRBD1 as D (6 bases). The CDR3 length is 14 residues. Trimming removed 1 base at V and 3 bases at J, with 8 bases between. CDR1 is SGHDT, CDR2 YYEEEE, per germline.

This clone was observed a handful of times. This rearrangement joins TRBV6-1 to TRBJ2-1, with 9 bases that match TRBD1. The CDR3 runs to 15 residues. Trimming at V came to 3 bases and at J to 0 bases, leaving 0 bases not matched to a gene. Germline assignment: CDR1 MNHNS and CDR2 SASEGT. The CDR3 coding sequence is TGTGCCAGCAGTGAGACAGGGGGCTCCTACAATGAGCAGTTCTTC. Translation gives CASSETGGSYNEQFF.

J is TRBJ2-1 and V is TRBV5-8; no definite D call. Per the germline V gene, CDR1 is SGHTS and CDR2 is YDEGEE. Trimming left V 7 bases short and J 4 bases short, with 9 bases between. CDR3 size: 12 residues. This CDR3 reads CASAALYNEQFF. The CDR3 nucleotides read TGTGCCAGCGCGGCCCTATACAATGAGCAGTTCTTC.

The genes are TRBV15 and TRBJ1-2; D might be TRBD1 (5 bases). V was pared by 7 bases and J by 0 bases, with 9 bases between. This CDR3 has 13 residues. Germline V gene sequence: CDR1 LNHNV, CDR2 YYDKDF (reference sequence). The chain's CDR3 is CATTQEPNYGYTF. The CDR3 DNA sequence: TGTGCCACCACACAGGAGCCTAACTATGGCTACACCTTC.

This chain joins TRBV5-4 and TRBJ2-1, with 13 nucleotides matching TRBD2. Germline loops: CDR1 SGHNT, CDR2 YYREEE (reference sequence). Losses at the gene ends were 4 bases for V and 2 bases for J; bases not matched to a gene: 3. The CDR3 consists of 16 residues. In nucleotides, the CDR3 is TGTGCCAGCAGCCCGGGGACTAGCGGGGCCTACAATGAGCAGTTCTTC. It yields the protein CASSPGTSGAYNEQFF.

This chain uses TRBV27 with TRBJ2-1, with TRBD2 as a possible D gene (6 bases). V lost 0 bases, J lost 6 bases, and 12 bases lay in between. CDR1 is MNHEY, CDR2 SMNVEV, per germline (reference sequence). CDR3 size: 15 residues. CDR3 coding DNA: TGTGCCAGCAGTTTATCAGGGACTCCCGGCAATGAGCAGTTCTTC. It codes for CASSLSGTPGNEQFF.

The rearrangement joins TRBV5-1 to TRBJ2-3; D call uncertain. The CDR3 has 16 amino acids. In germline, CDR1 is SGHRS, CDR2 YFSETQ. The ends were cut back, 7 bases at V and 4 bases at J, with 22 bases in the middle. CDR3 nucleotide sequence: TGCGCCAGCGATTCCCACTTGTCCATAACGCCAGATACGCAGTATTTT. As protein: CASDSHLSITPDTQYF.

The V call is TRBV28, the J call TRBJ2-6; D gene uncertain. Germline assignment: CDR1 MDHEN and CDR2 SYDVKM. Deletions cut 3 bases from V and 5 bases from J, with 2 bases between. The CDR3 extends over 12 amino acids. CDR3 DNA: TGTGCCAGCAGTTTCAGGGCCAACGTCCTGACTTTC. Residues: CASSFRANVLTF.

This clone was counted only a few times. The genes are TRBV28 and TRBJ1-5; 7 bases agree with TRBD1. There are 17 residues in the CDR3. Trimming cost V 6 bases and J 0 bases; bases outside gene matches: 11. Germline CDR1 reads MDHEN; CDR2 reads SYDVKM. The CDR3 protein is CASRPTGVKYSNQPQHF. The CDR3 DNA reads TGTGCCAGCAGACCTACAGGGGTGAAGTATAGCAATCAGCCCCAGCATTTT.

The chain recombines TRBV2 with TRBJ2-5; unclear D gene. Germline V gene data show CDR1 as SNHLY and CDR2 as FYNNEI. V dropped 4 bases and J dropped 1 base, with 10 bases sitting between them. The CDR3 sequence is 14 residues long. The CDR3 coding sequence is TGTGCCAGCAGTGCAAGCTACTCCCAAGAGACCCAGTACTTC. It translates to CASSASYSQETQYF.

The rearrangement joins TRBV24-1 to TRBJ2-2; the match to TRBD1 covers 9 bases. V shed 7 bases, J shed 1 base, and the junction held 6 bases outside the gene matches. From germline, CDR1 is KGHDR and CDR2 SFDVKD. The CDR3 is 16 amino acids. The DNA for the CDR3 is TGTGCCACCAGCGATGGGGGACAGGGGAACACCGGGGAGCTGTTTTTT. This codes for CATSDGGQGNTGELFF.

The rearrangement links TRBV4-3 to TRBJ2-4, with D perhaps matching TRBD1 (5 bases). The CDR3 consists of 16 residues. Germline V CDR1 and CDR2: LGHNA, YSLEER. V gave up 0 bases and J gave up 0 bases, with 9 bases separating them. The CDR3 DNA reads TGCGCCAGCAGCCAAGATTACAGGTTAGCCAAAAACATTCAGTACTTC. Protein product: CASSQDYRLAKNIQYF.

The rearrangement joins TRBV2 to TRBJ2-1; 8 bases are a match to TRBD2. The V and J ends lost 8 bases and 4 bases, in that order; junction bases with no gene match: 19. This CDR3 contains 18 residues. Germline loops: CDR1 SNHLY, CDR2 FYNNEI. The CDR3 region has the DNA TGTGCCAGCTGCAGCGATGGGGTGAGACTAGCGATATACAATGAGCAGTTCTTC. Translating it yields CASCSDGVRLAIYNEQFF.

This chain joins TRBV5-1 and TRBJ2-7; TRBD1 is a possible D gene (6 bases). CDR1 and CDR2 (germline): SGHRS, YFSETQ. The CDR3 loop spans 16 amino acids. V dropped 1 base and J dropped 6 bases, with 20 bases sitting between them. The CDR3 DNA reads as TGCGCCAGCAGCTTGTACGGACAGCCCAGGTCCCTCGAGCAGTACTTC. It specifies CASSLYGQPRSLEQYF.

The V gene is TRBV29-1, the J gene TRBJ2-4, with D perhaps matching TRBD1 (6 bases). Trimming removed 1 base at V and 9 bases at J, with 13 bases between. Per germline, CDR1 SQVTM and CDR2 ANQGSEA. The CDR3 runs to 13 residues. The CDR3 sequence: CSVEVTGRTIQYF. The CDR3 coding sequence is TGCAGCGTTGAAGTGACAGGCAGGACCATTCAGTACTTC.

This clone was observed a single time. The chain is built from TRBV6-5 and TRBJ1-4; 8 bases align to TRBD1. This CDR3 region has 14 residues. V was clipped by 6 bases and J by 8 bases; unmatched bases: 8. The germline V gene encodes CDR1 MNHEY and CDR2 SVGAGI. The CDR3 DNA follows: TGTGCCAGCAGAGAGGACAGGGCGGGCGAAAAACTGTTTTTT. Translation: CASREDRAGEKLFF.

J is TRBJ1-1 and V is TRBV19, with D maybe TRBD1 (5 bases). CDR1 and CDR2 from the germline V gene are LNHDA and SQIVND (reference sequence). Trimming took off 9 bases at V and 5 bases at J, with 19 bases between the two ends. This CDR3 is 14 amino acids long. The CDR3 sequence: CASGSDRKGTEAFF. In nucleotides, the CDR3 is TGTGCCAGCGGTTCTGACAGAAAGGGGACTGAAGCTTTCTTT.

The V gene is TRBV23-1, the J gene TRBJ2-7; no definite D call. TRBV23-1 qualifies as an ORF whose function is uncertain. The CDR3 sequence is 14 residues long. V was trimmed by 4 bases and J by 6 bases, leaving 16 bases between them. The CDR3 protein is CASSPATTALEQYF. CDR3 coding DNA: TGCGCCAGCAGTCCAGCCACTACCGCCCTCGAGCAGTACTTC.

This clone has more than one count but fewer than ten. The CDR3 region has the DNA TGTGCCAGCAGCTTAGGGACAGGGGTGAATGAGCAGTTCTTC. This translates into CASSLGTGVNEQFF. The V gene is TRBV7-3, the J gene TRBJ2-1; TRBD1 matches at 10 bases. Germline-derived CDR1 and CDR2 are SGHTA and FQGTGA. The CDR3 is 14 amino acids. Trimming at V came to 2 bases and at J to 7 bases, leaving 2 bases not matched to a gene.

CDR3 DNA: TGCAGCGTTGGGCCGATGAACACTGAAGCTTTCTTT. As protein: CSVGPMNTEAFF. This rearrangement joins TRBV29-1 to TRBJ1-1; D gene uncertain. This CDR3 comprises 12 residues. The germline V gene encodes CDR1 SQVTM and CDR2 ANQGSEA. Trimming cost V 4 bases and J 0 bases, with 6 bases left between them.

The count of this clone is one. J is TRBJ1-1 and V is TRBV2; D gene uncertain. Germline assignment: CDR1 SNHLY and CDR2 FYNNEI. CDR3 length: 12 residues. V lost 8 bases to trimming and J lost 8 bases, with 15 bases between them. The CDR3 bases are TGTGCCAGCTTGGCGGGCCGTGCGGAAGCTTTCTTT. It specifies CASLAGRAEAFF. Filled out from reference TRBV2 and TRBJ1-1, the complete variable domain reads EPEVTQTPSHQVTQMGQEVILRCVPISNHLYFYWYRQILGQKVEFLVSFYNNEISEKSEIFDDQFSVERPDGSNFTLKIRSTKLEDSAMYFCASLAGRAEAFFGQGTRLTVV.

The V and J genes are TRBV7-2 and TRBJ2-6, with D hard to call. The CDR3 sequence is 16 residues long. Deletions cut 1 base from V and 1 base from J, with 8 bases between. In germline, CDR1 is SGHTA, CDR2 FQGNSA. CDR3 nucleotides: TGTGCCAGCAGCTTAGGAGCTGGTTCTGGGGCCAACGTCCTGACTTTC. The encoded protein is CASSLGAGSGANVLTF.